This TCR beta chain emerged from a study of T cells in Graves' hyperthyroidism and ophthalmopathy. Findings and limits, study-wide: Most thyroid clonotypes expanded above 0.001 appeared in blood too.

In the case of this clonotype: Its antigen is not known.

CDR1 LNHNV and CDR2 YYDKDF come from the germline V gene (reference sequence). The CDR3 covers 13 residues. Trimming removed 1 base from V and 6 bases from J, with 10 bases in between. Using RNA transcripts as the source, TCR beta CDR3 regions were amplified. During a first-round RT-PCR of the TCR CDR3, the HTBI primer set was used. One entry per CDR3 protein, called by TCRdb with MiXCR from the multiplex PCR reads. The sample includes 500,000 to 600,000 distinct CDR3 sequences, 46% of them seen just once. The study left out patients who had uncontrolled infection, other autoimmune disease, pregnancy or lactation. Each diagnosis drew on symptoms, thyroxine, TRAb, thyroid ultrasound and orbital computed tomography findings.

The sequence derives from an adult woman with Graves' disease, either hyperthyroidism or ophthalmopathy (not recorded which). This chain uses TRBV15 with TRBJ2-7; D is tentatively TRBD1 or TRBD2 (5 bases each). Input material: peripheral blood or thyroid tissue (not recorded which). CDR3 sequence reads: CATSRAGDREQYF. CDR3 bases: TGTGCCACCAGCAGAGCTGGGGACCGCGAGCAGTACTTC.